The entry below gives a single TCR beta chain sequence along with its context. Libraries were prepared by immunoSEQ multiplex PCR; TCRdb keeps only in-frame clonotypes and omits some of them. Here the sample spans more than 85,000 clones, more than 85% being singletons. This entry comes from a study of control samples from healthy donors and cancer patients. Trimming took off 5 bases at V and 6 bases at J, with 17 bases between the two ends. The CDR3 contains 15 residues. Germline V lookup: CDR1 MNHEY, CDR2 SVGEGT. This TCR derives from a woman aged 45-65 years in good health. The material sequenced was blood. The chain recombines TRBV6-2 or TRBV6-3 with TRBJ1-5; tentatively, D is TRBD1 (5 bases). CDR3 DNA sequence: TGTGCCAGCAGTCCCCCCGGACAAACTATTCAGCCCCAGCATTTT. As protein: CASSPPGQTIQPQHF.